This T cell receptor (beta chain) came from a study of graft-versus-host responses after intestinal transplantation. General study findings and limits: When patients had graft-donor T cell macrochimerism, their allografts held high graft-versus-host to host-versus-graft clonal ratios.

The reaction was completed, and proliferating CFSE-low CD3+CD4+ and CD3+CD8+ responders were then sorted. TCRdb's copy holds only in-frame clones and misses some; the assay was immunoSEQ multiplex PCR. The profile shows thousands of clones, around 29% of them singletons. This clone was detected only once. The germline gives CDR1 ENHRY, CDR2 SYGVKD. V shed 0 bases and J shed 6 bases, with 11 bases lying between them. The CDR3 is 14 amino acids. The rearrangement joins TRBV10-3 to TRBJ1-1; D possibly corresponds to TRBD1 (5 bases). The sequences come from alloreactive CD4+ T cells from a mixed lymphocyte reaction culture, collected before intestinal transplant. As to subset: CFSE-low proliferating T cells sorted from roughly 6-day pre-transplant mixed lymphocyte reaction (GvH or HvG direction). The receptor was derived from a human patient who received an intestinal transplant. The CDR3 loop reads CAISESRTIAEAFF. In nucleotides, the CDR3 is TGTGCCATCAGTGAGTCGCGGACAATCGCTGAAGCTTTCTTT.